The 17 T cell receptor beta chains in this list originate from one sample, sequenced in a study of T cell clones after liver transplantation. Clones were read by immunoSEQ multiplex PCR, and TCRdb kept only the in-frame ones, dropping some. The sample has around 20,000 clones; 80% to 90% are singletons. Here the sequenced sample was CD8+ T cells from blood, taken before liver transplant. The receptors derive from a human donor who received a liver transplant.

The count of this clone is one. V gene TRBV5-1 combines with J gene TRBJ2-1; TRBD2 matches 14 bases. The ends lost 0 bases at V and 5 bases at J; junction bases unmatched: 16. This CDR3 spans 21 amino acids. Per the germline V gene, CDR1 is SGHRS and CDR2 is YFSETQ. The CDR3 reads CASSLGPGAGLAGDIDNEQFF. CDR3 bases: TGCGCCAGCAGCTTGGGCCCGGGGGCGGGACTAGCGGGAGACATAGACAATGAGCAGTTCTTC. Together with reference TRBV5-1 and TRBJ2-1, the CDR3 gives the full variable domain: KAGVTQTPRYLIKTRGQQVTLSCSPISGHRSVSWYQQTPGQGLQFLFEYFSETQRNKGNFPGRFSGRQFSNSRSEMNVSTLELGDSALYLCASSLGPGAGLAGDIDNEQFFGPGTRLTVL.

The chain links TRBV19 to TRBJ2-7; no firm D call. Per germline, CDR1 LNHDA and CDR2 SQIVND (reference sequence). Trimming took 1 base from V and 0 from J, leaving 10 bases between them. CDR3 size: 15 residues. DNA for the CDR3: TGTGCCAGTAGTATAGCCTTCTCAAGCTCCTACGAGCAGTACTTC. This gives the protein CASSIAFSSSYEQYF.

The V gene is TRBV9, the J gene TRBJ1-1, with D possibly being TRBD1 (6 bases). Germline-derived CDR1 and CDR2 are SGDLS and YYNGEE. The V and J ends lost 0 bases and 4 bases respectively, with 10 bases between them. The CDR3 length is 14 residues. CDR3 amino acids: CASSVEGGRTEAFF. CDR3 DNA: TGTGCCAGCAGCGTAGAGGGGGGACGCACTGAAGCTTTCTTT.

V gene TRBV11-1 combines with J gene TRBJ1-2; D not resolved. V gave up 6 bases and J gave up 8 bases, with 10 bases separating them. Looked up from germline, CDR1 is SGHAT and CDR2 is FQDESV (reference sequence). The CDR3 has 11 residues. CDR3 DNA: TGTGCCAGCAGGGCCCTGTCGGGCTACACCTTC. The encoded protein is CASRALSGYTF.

This chain uses TRBV6-1 with TRBJ1-1; D not resolved. Per germline, CDR1 MNHNS and CDR2 SASEGT. Between the trimmed V and J ends, which lost 9 bases and 1 base, there was a span of 18 bases. The CDR3 consists of 15 residues. The CDR3 is CASPSGSGRNTEAFF. For the CDR3, the DNA is TGTGCCAGTCCTTCGGGCTCGGGGAGGAACACTGAAGCTTTCTTT.

J is TRBJ2-3 and V is TRBV9; tentatively, D is TRBD2 (6 bases). Germline CDR1 and CDR2: SGDLS and YYNGEE. The length of the CDR3 is 14 residues. Trimming pared 0 bases from V and 5 bases from J, leaving 10 bases between. CDR3 residues: CASSVAAGRDTQYF. The CDR3 nucleotides are TGTGCCAGCAGCGTAGCGGCGGGGCGAGATACGCAGTATTTT.

In its sample, this clone was seen a few times. The chain is built from TRBV27 and TRBJ2-7; 8 bases agree with TRBD1. The junction had 4 bases not matched to a gene; V was cut back by 4 bases and J by 5 bases. The germline gives CDR1 MNHEY, CDR2 SMNVEV (reference sequence). This CDR3 region has 13 residues. CDR3 DNA: TGTGCCAGCAGTTGGGAGACAGGGGACGAGCAGTACTTC. Amino acid sequence: CASSWETGDEQYF.

This clone has only a few counts. The chain joins TRBV7-8 to TRBJ1-2; TRBD1 might be the D (6 bases). Germline V lookup: CDR1 SGHVS, CDR2 FQNEAQ. The length of the CDR3 is 15 residues. V lost 5 bases, J lost 5 bases, and 18 bases lay in between. CDR3 sequence reads: CASSSSRQALYGYTF. Here the CDR3 DNA reads TGTGCCAGCAGCAGCAGTCGACAGGCGTTGTATGGCTACACCTTC.

The chain recombines TRBV11-3 with TRBJ2-1; 7 nucleotides agree with TRBD1. Germline CDR1 reads SGHNT; CDR2 reads YENEEA. The CDR3 has 15 residues. Trimming removed 3 bases from V and 2 bases from J; junction bases left unmatched: 4. The CDR3 here is CASSFDGTAYNEQFF. CDR3 nucleotide sequence: TGTGCCAGCAGCTTTGACGGGACAGCCTACAATGAGCAGTTCTTC.

The CDR3 nucleotides read TGTGCCACTGCAACTCGACGGGATTTCTACGAGCAGTACTTC. Translation gives CATATRRDFYEQYF. The J gene is TRBJ2-7, the V gene TRBV27, with D possibly matching TRBD2 (5 bases). CDR1 and CDR2 (germline): MNHEY, SMNVEV (reference sequence). Trimming took off 10 bases at V and 3 bases at J, with 19 bases between the two ends. The CDR3 is 14 amino acids.

Concerning this clone itself: The same CDR3 is also encoded by other DNA sequences in this sample. The chain carries TRBV2 and TRBJ1-2; 8 positions match TRBD1. This CDR3 is built from 18 residues. The V gene's germline CDR1 is SNHLY and CDR2 FYNNEI. The V gene end was trimmed by 6 bases and the J gene end by 2 bases; junction bases not matched to a gene: 17. CDR3 in amino acids: CASRDPGGDSARNYGYTF. The CDR3 DNA follows: TGTGCCAGCAGGGACCCAGGGGGCGATAGTGCCCGGAACTATGGCTACACCTTC.

The rearrangement links TRBV19 to TRBJ1-1, with TRBD1 identical over 7 bases. Germline V gene lookup returns CDR1 LNHDA and CDR2 SQIVND (reference sequence). The CDR3 extends over 14 amino acids. V shed 5 bases, J shed 6 bases, and the junction held 9 bases outside the gene matches. The CDR3 coding sequence is TGTGCCAGTAGTTCTGCCACAGGGGCGGCTGAAGCTTTCTTT. Protein sequence: CASSSATGAAEAFF. Filled out from reference TRBV19 and TRBJ1-1, the complete variable domain reads DGGITQSPKYLFRKEGQNVTLSCEQNLNHDAMYWYRQDPGQGLRLIYYSQIVNDFQKGDIAEGYSVSREKKESFPLTVTSAQKNPTAFYLCASSSATGAAEAFFGQGTRLTVV.

This clone has just one count. This chain joins TRBV6-6 and TRBJ2-7; D unresolved. Germline V lookup: CDR1 MNHNY, CDR2 SVGAGI (reference sequence). CDR3 length equals 13 residues. Trimming pared 2 bases from V and 0 bases from J, leaving 5 bases between. The CDR3 DNA reads as TGTGCCAGCAGTTACGGCGACTCCTACGAGCAGTACTTC. It specifies CASSYGDSYEQYF.

The rearrangement uses TRBV6-5 and TRBJ1-4; D uncertain. V lost 2 bases and J lost 3, with 4 bases in between. Germline CDR1 MNHEY, CDR2 SVGAGI. The length of the CDR3 is 13 residues. CDR3 nucleotide sequence: TGTGCCAGCAGTTACCCACCTAATGAAAAACTGTTTTTT. Encoded protein: CASSYPPNEKLFF.

Points on this clone: Other DNA sequences from this sample encode an identical CDR3 as well. The gene calls are TRBV6-5 and TRBJ2-1; 7 bases fit TRBD1. Germline V gives CDR1 MNHEY, CDR2 SVGAGI. CDR3 length: 12 residues. The V segment lost 6 bases and the J segment 8 bases; nucleotides outside the gene matches: 4. CDR3 DNA sequence: TGTGCCAGCAGCCTTCAGGGGGATGAGCAGTTCTTC. Residues: CASSLQGDEQFF.

The V gene is TRBV10-2, the J gene TRBJ2-3; TRBD2 aligns across 9 bases. This CDR3 has 17 residues. Germline CDR1 WSHSY, CDR2 SAAADI. V shed 2 bases, J shed 3 bases, and the junction held 9 bases outside the gene matches. CDR3 protein: CASSETIAGVGTDTQYF. The DNA for the CDR3 is TGCGCCAGCAGTGAGACTATAGCGGGAGTAGGGACAGATACGCAGTATTTT.

The rearrangement joins TRBV7-6 to TRBJ2-2; D is undetermined. Germline V gene data show CDR1 as SGHVS and CDR2 as FNYEAQ. Trimming left V 5 bases short and J 0 bases short, with 7 bases between. There are 14 residues in the CDR3. CDR3 in DNA: TGTGCCAGCAGCGAGAGCGCGAACACCGGGGAGCTGTTTTTT. It encodes CASSESANTGELFF.